This TCR beta chain was sequenced during a study of blood T cell repertoires in COVID-19. Authors' methods: Reference gene primer amplification in the assay estimated nucleated cell counts. The method was immunoSEQ multiplex PCR; TCRdb's version includes in-frame clones alone and lacks a portion of them. V and J calls and clone size are those listed in that table; D and trimming were worked out from the DNA. The table records some 200,000 clones, approximately 80% of them present only once. The V gene's germline CDR1 is MGHRA and CDR2 YSYEKL. The CDR3 has 17 residues. V shed 3 bases and J 9 bases; nucleotides not matched to a gene: 12. The participants were between about 18 and 90 years old and came from about two dozen US areas.

The sequence was obtained from a woman in her thirties or forties with acute COVID-19. Material: PBMCs or T cells enriched from blood (not recorded which). This chain links TRBV4-1 with TRBJ2-3; 13 bases align to TRBD2. The CDR3 bases are TGCGCCAGCAGCCAGGATAGGACTAGCGGGAGTCTAGGCACGCAGTATTTT. This encodes CASSQDRTSGSLGTQYF.